Given below is one TCR beta chain in context. TCRdb's copy holds only in-frame clones and misses some; the assay was immunoSEQ multiplex PCR. The data show about 430,000 clones, with 70% to 90% seen just once and 1.4% to 1.5% held by the top ten. The sample comes from a study of blood T cell repertoires in COVID-19. The V end lost 9 bases, the J end lost 3 bases, and 20 bases lay between the germline ends. Germline CDR1 reads LNHDA; CDR2 reads SQIVND (reference sequence). This CDR3 is built from 15 residues. The source material was PBMCs or T cells enriched from blood (not recorded which). The TCR originated in a woman under 30 who had been exposed to COVID-19. The chain has TRBV19 and TRBJ1-1, with D possibly matching TRBD1 (5 bases). In DNA form, the CDR3 reads TGTGCCAGCACCAAGGGCGGGGGTCCGTACACTGAAGCTTTCTTT. It codes for CASTKGGGPYTEAFF.